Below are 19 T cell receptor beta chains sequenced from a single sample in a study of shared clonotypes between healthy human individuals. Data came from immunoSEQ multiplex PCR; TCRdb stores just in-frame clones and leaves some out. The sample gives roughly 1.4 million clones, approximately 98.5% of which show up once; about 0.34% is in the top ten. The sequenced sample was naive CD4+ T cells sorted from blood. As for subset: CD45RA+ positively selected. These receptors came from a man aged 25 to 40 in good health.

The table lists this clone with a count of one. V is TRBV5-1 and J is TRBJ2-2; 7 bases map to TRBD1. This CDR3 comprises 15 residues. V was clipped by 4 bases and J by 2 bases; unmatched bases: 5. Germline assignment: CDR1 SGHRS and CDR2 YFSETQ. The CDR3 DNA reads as TGCGCCAGCAGCAGAGGGACAGTTAACACCGGGGAGCTGTTTTTT. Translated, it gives CASSRGTVNTGELFF.

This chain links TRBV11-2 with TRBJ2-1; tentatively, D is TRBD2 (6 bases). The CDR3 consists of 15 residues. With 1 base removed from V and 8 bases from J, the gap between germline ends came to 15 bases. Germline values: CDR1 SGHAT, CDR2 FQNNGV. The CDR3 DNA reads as TGTGCCAGCAGCTTAGCTGGCGGGATGGGCGATGAGCAGTTCTTC. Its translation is CASSLAGGMGDEQFF.

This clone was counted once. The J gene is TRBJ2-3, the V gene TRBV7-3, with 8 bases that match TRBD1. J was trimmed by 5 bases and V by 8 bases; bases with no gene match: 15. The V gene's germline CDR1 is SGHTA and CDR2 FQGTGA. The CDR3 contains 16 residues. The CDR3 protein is CASGSRARTGIDTQYF. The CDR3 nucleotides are TGTGCCAGCGGAAGTAGAGCCAGGACAGGGATAGATACGCAGTATTTT.

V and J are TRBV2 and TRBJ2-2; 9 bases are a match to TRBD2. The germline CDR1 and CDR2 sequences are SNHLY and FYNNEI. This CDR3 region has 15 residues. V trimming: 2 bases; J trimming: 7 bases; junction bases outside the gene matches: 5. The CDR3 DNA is TGTGCCAGCAGTGAACTGTCTAGCGGGATCGGGGAGCTGTTTTTT. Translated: CASSELSSGIGELFF.

This chain's CDR3 is CASSLVVWTENTEAFF. In nucleotides, the CDR3 is TGTGCCAGCAGCTTAGTGGTCTGGACAGAGAACACTGAAGCTTTCTTT. The chain uses TRBV7-2 and TRBJ1-1; D may be TRBD1 (6 bases). The CDR3 spans 16 residues. V was clipped by 1 base and J by 1 base, with 13 bases between them. Germline CDR1 reads SGHTA; CDR2 reads FQGNSA.

The CDR3 reads CSVLAGGRTGELFF. The CDR3 bases are TGCAGCGTGTTAGCGGGAGGGCGCACCGGGGAGCTGTTTTTT. The V and J genes are TRBV29-1 and TRBJ2-2; TRBD2 matches at 11 bases. CDR1 is SQVTM, CDR2 ANQGSEA, per germline. Trimming removed 6 bases from V and 4 bases from J; junction bases left unmatched: 4. The CDR3 extends over 14 amino acids.

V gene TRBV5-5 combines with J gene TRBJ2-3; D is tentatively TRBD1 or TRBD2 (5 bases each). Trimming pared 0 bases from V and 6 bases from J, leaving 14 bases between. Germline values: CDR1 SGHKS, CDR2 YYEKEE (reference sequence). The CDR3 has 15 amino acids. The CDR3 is CASSLVDGALDTQYF. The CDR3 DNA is TGTGCCAGCAGCTTGGTAGACGGGGCCCTGGATACGCAGTATTTT.

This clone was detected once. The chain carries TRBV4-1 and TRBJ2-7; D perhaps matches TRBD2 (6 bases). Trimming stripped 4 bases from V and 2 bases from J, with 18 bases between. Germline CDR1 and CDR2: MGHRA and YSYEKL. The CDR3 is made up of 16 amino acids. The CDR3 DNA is TGCGCCAGCAGCCCATCCGGGACGGGAGTAACCTACGAGCAGTACTTC. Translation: CASSPSGTGVTYEQYF.

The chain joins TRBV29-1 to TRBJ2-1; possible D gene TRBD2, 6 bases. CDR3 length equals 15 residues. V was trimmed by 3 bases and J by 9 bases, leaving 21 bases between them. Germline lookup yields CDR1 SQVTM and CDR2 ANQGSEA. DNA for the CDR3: TGCAGCGTTGATGGAACGGGAGAGGCATGGGGTGAGCAGTTCTTC. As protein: CSVDGTGEAWGEQFF.

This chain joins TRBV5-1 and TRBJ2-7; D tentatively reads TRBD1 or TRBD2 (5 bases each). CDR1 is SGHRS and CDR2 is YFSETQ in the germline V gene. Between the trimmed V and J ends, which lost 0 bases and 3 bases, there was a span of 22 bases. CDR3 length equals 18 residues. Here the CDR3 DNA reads TGCGCCAGCAGCTTGGAGGGACCCCAGTCCCGCCTCGACTACGAGCAGTACTTC. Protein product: CASSLEGPQSRLDYEQYF.

CDR3 DNA: TGTGCCAGCAGCAATCCAAAGGAGAGCACAGATACGCAGTATTTT. Protein: CASSNPKESTDTQYF. V and J are TRBV5-4 and TRBJ2-3, with D hard to call. Germline values: CDR1 SGHNT, CDR2 YYREEE (reference sequence). The CDR3 extends over 15 amino acids. Trimming took off 4 bases at V and 0 bases at J, with 12 bases between the two ends.

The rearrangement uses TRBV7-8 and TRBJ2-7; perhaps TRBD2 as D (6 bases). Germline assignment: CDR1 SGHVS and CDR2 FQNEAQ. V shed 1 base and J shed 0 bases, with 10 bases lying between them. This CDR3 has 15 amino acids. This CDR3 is CASSLVFGGSYEQYF. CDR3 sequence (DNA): TGTGCCAGCAGCTTAGTGTTCGGGGGCTCCTACGAGCAGTACTTC.

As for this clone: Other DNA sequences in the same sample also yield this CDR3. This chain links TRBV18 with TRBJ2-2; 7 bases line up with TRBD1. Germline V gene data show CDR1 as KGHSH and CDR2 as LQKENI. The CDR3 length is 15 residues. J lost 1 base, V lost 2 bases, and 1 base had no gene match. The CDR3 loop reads CASSPGQVNTGELFF. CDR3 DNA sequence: TGTGCCAGCTCACCAGGACAGGTGAACACCGGGGAGCTGTTTTTT.

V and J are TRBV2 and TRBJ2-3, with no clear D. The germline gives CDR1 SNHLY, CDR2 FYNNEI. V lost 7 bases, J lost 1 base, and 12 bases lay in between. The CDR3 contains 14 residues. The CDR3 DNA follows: TGTGCCAGCACCACCATCTCAGGCACAGATACGCAGTATTTT. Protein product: CASTTISGTDTQYF.

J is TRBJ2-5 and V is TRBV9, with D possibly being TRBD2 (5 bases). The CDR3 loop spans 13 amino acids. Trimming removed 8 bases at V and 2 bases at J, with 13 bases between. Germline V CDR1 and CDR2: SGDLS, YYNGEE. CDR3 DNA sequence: TGTGCCAGTGGACGGGGTTTTCAAGAGACCCAGTACTTC. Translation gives CASGRGFQETQYF.

This CDR3 reads CASSYPLAGELFF. In DNA, the CDR3 is TGTGCCAGCAGTTACCCCTTGGCCGGGGAGCTGTTTTTT. This sequence joins TRBV6-6 and TRBJ2-2, with D uncertain. Between the trimmed V and J ends, which lost 2 bases and 6 bases, there was a span of 7 bases. The CDR3 covers 13 residues. In germline, CDR1 is MNHNY, CDR2 SVGAGI (reference sequence).

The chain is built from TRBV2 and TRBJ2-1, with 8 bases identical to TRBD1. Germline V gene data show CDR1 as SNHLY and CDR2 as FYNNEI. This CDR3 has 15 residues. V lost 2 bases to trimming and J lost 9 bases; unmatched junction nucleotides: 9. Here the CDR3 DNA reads TGTGCCAGCAGTGAACGCAGGGGGCTGATTAGTGAGCAGTTCTTC. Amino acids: CASSERRGLISEQFF.

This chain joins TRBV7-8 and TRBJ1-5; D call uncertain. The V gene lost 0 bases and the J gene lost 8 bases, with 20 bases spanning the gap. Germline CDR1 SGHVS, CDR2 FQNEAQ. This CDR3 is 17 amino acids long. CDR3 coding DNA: TGTGCCAGCAGCTTAGCCCGGAGCAGGTATCCTAATGAGCCCCAGCATTTT. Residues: CASSLARSRYPNEPQHF.

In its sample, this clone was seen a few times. The CDR3 nucleotides are TGTGCAAGTCGCTTTAGGGACAGGGAAGCTTTCTTT. This codes for CASRFRDREAFF. The gene calls are TRBV12-2 and TRBJ1-1; the table's TRBD1 call for D was not verified on the DNA. TRBV12-2 is labeled a pseudogene. This CDR3 region has 12 residues.